Given below is one T cell receptor (beta chain) in context. The sample is drawn from a study of pediatric ulcerative colitis. Clones were sequenced by immunoSEQ multiplex PCR, and TCRdb holds only the in-frame ones, with some missing. The sample includes 30,000 or so clones, about 81% of them seen just once. This CDR3 is built from 17 residues. Per germline, CDR1 ENHRY and CDR2 SYGVKD. Trimming cost V 2 bases and J 0 bases; bases outside gene matches: 6. The rectum was sampled with one to two pinch biopsies at colonoscopy. The specimen sequenced was gut tissue. The chain links TRBV10-3 to TRBJ1-1; 10 bases line up with TRBD1. This TCR was recovered from a boy younger than 18 with mild ulcerative colitis. CDR3 protein: CAISEPGQGGMNTEAFF. CDR3 coding DNA: TGTGCCATCAGTGAGCCCGGACAGGGGGGCATGAACACTGAAGCTTTCTTT.